A single sample is the source of the 28 T cell receptor beta chains below, sequenced in a study of technical replicates of blood from several donors. Sequenced by immunoSEQ multiplex PCR; TCRdb stores in-frame clones only, minus some. The table shows about 56,000 clones, with about 95% occurring only once. Sequenced sample: PBMCs. The receptors were sampled from a human donor in good health. Some clones in this sample may be carry-over from other donors' samples.

The chain has TRBV4-3 and TRBJ2-3; 8 bases map to TRBD1. The CDR3 extends over 15 amino acids. V was clipped by 0 bases and J by 1 base; unmatched bases: 0. Germline V gene lookup returns CDR1 LGHNA and CDR2 YSLEER. The DNA of the CDR3 is TGCGCCAGCAGCCAAGACAGGGGGCGCACAGATACGCAGTATTTT. It yields the protein CASSQDRGRTDTQYF.

The rearrangement uses TRBV20-1 and TRBJ1-2; D is possibly TRBD1 (6 bases). Germline CDR1 and CDR2: DFQATT and SNEGSKA (reference sequence). V was pared by 6 bases and J by 8 bases, with 13 bases between. The CDR3 sequence is 11 residues long. DNA of the CDR3: TGCAGTGCACCGCGGGGGCAGGGCTACACCTTC. This gives the protein CSAPRGQGYTF.

The chain combines TRBV7-8 with TRBJ2-7; D call uncertain. Trimming left V 5 bases short and J 0 bases short, with 8 bases between. The CDR3 loop spans 13 amino acids. CDR1 and CDR2 (germline): SGHVS, FQNEAQ. CDR3 bases: TGTGCCAGCAGCCCCCGGGTCTCCTACGAGCAGTACTTC. Its translation: CASSPRVSYEQYF.

V gene TRBV5-1 combines with J gene TRBJ2-1, with TRBD2 matching over 14 bases. The V and J ends lost 4 bases and 6 bases, in that order; junction bases with no gene match: 3. CDR3 size: 15 residues. From germline, CDR1 is SGHRS and CDR2 YFSETQ. The chain's CDR3 is CASSPGLAGGNEQFF. The CDR3 coding sequence is TGCGCCAGCAGCCCAGGACTAGCGGGGGGCAATGAGCAGTTCTTC.

The chain couples TRBV4-3 to TRBJ2-6, with D possibly matching TRBD1 (7 bases). CDR1 is LGHNA and CDR2 is YSLEER in the germline V gene. The ends were cut back, 3 bases at V and 0 bases at J, with 15 bases in the middle. The CDR3 totals 18 residues. The CDR3 spells CASSQEGTVNSGANVLTF. Here the CDR3 DNA reads TGCGCCAGCAGCCAGGAGGGGACAGTAAACTCTGGGGCCAACGTCCTGACTTTC.

The chain joins TRBV7-9 to TRBJ1-4; D might be TRBD1 (5 bases). The V gene's germline CDR1 is SEHNR and CDR2 FQNEAQ (reference sequence). V was trimmed by 2 bases and J by 8 bases, leaving 12 bases between them. This CDR3 contains 14 residues. CDR3 in amino acids: CASSLPQGGEKLFF. The CDR3 region has the DNA TGTGCCAGCAGCTTACCTCAGGGTGGGGAAAAACTGTTTTTT.

The chain has TRBV2 and TRBJ1-2; D perhaps matches TRBD1 (5 bases). This CDR3 is built from 12 residues. Trimming cost V 6 bases and J 11 bases, with 16 bases left between them. Germline V gene lookup returns CDR1 SNHLY and CDR2 FYNNEI. The CDR3 region is CASSSAGGTYTF. The CDR3 nucleotides read TGTGCCAGCAGCTCAGCCGGGGGGACTTACACCTTC. Looking up the rest from reference TRBV2 and TRBJ1-2 gives the full variable domain: EPEVTQTPSHQVTQMGQEVILRCVPISNHLYFYWYRQILGQKVEFLVSFYNNEISEKSEIFDDQFSVERPDGSNFTLKIRSTKLEDSAMYFCASSSAGGTYTFGSGTRLTVV.

The J gene is TRBJ1-5, the V gene TRBV4-2; tentatively, D is TRBD1 (6 bases). CDR3 size: 16 residues. Per the germline V gene, CDR1 is LGHNA and CDR2 is YNFKEQ. V lost 0 bases to trimming and J lost 7 bases, with 16 bases between them. CDR3 sequence: CASSQDGRGVQQPQHF. CDR3 nucleotide sequence: TGTGCCAGCAGCCAAGATGGCAGGGGAGTTCAGCAGCCCCAGCATTTT.

The V and J genes are TRBV9 and TRBJ2-3; 9 bases are shared with TRBD2. Germline CDR1 and CDR2: SGDLS and YYNGEE. The CDR3 length is 15 residues. V lost 2 bases, J lost 0 bases, and 1 base stayed unmatched. The CDR3 sequence: CASSVTSGSTDTQYF. As DNA, the CDR3 is TGTGCCAGCAGCGTTACTAGCGGGAGCACAGATACGCAGTATTTT. Full variable domain (outside the CDR3, taken from reference TRBV9 and TRBJ2-3): DSGVTQTPKHLITATGQRVTLRCSPRSGDLSVYWYQQSLDQGLQFLIQYYNGEERAKGNILERFSAQQFPDLHSELNLSSLELGDSALYFCASSVTSGSTDTQYFGPGTRLTVL.

The chain employs TRBV7-7 and TRBJ2-3; no clear D. Trimming left V 4 bases short and J 6 bases short, with 11 bases between. The CDR3 has 13 residues. Germline CDR1 and CDR2: SSHAT and FNYEAQ (reference sequence). The DNA for the CDR3 is TGTGCCAGCAGCTCAGTGGTAACGGATACGCAGTATTTT. Translated, it gives CASSSVVTDTQYF.

The chain uses TRBV5-1 and TRBJ2-5; TRBD2 aligns across 8 bases. Germline-derived CDR1 and CDR2 are SGHRS and YFSETQ. After removal of 7 bases from V and 4 bases from J, the junction contained 12 bases not matched to a gene. The CDR3 loop spans 15 amino acids. The CDR3 spells CASGGDGTRGETQYF. The CDR3 DNA reads TGCGCCAGCGGAGGGGACGGGACTAGGGGAGAGACCCAGTACTTC.

This clone is a singleton in its sample. This sequence joins TRBV11-1 and TRBJ2-7, with TRBD2 as a possible D gene (6 bases). CDR3 length equals 16 residues. V gave up 4 bases and J gave up 2 bases, with 18 bases separating them. CDR1 and CDR2 (germline): SGHAT, FQDESV (reference sequence). The DNA of the CDR3 is TGTGCCAGCAGCTCCCTCCGATGGGCGGGAACCTACGAGCAGTACTTC. This translates into CASSSLRWAGTYEQYF.

V is TRBV27 and J is TRBJ1-2; no clear D gene. Trimming removed 8 bases at V and 3 bases at J, with 19 bases between. Per germline, CDR1 MNHEY and CDR2 SMNVEV (reference sequence). The CDR3 is 15 residues long. In nucleotides, the CDR3 is TGTGCCAGCCGAATTGTGCGCATAATCGACTATGGCTACACCTTC. Residues: CASRIVRIIDYGYTF.

The gene calls are TRBV10-3 and TRBJ2-7, with D maybe TRBD1 (6 bases). This CDR3 comprises 17 residues. The V end lost 8 bases, the J end lost 2 bases, and 25 bases lay between the germline ends. Germline values: CDR1 ENHRY, CDR2 SYGVKD. CDR3 nucleotides: TGTGCCATCCAAGAAGAGACAGGCCCCATTTCCACCTACGAGCAGTACTTC. This encodes CAIQEETGPISTYEQYF.

This clone showed up just once. The V call is TRBV5-6, the J call TRBJ1-2; TRBD1 might be the D (5 bases). Trimming took off 2 bases at V and 2 bases at J, with 10 bases between the two ends. This CDR3 region has 14 residues. Germline V gene sequence: CDR1 SGHDT, CDR2 YYEEEE. The CDR3 sequence: CASSLGHLNYGYTF. The CDR3 coding sequence is TGTGCCAGCAGCTTAGGACACCTAAACTATGGCTACACCTTC.

The chain links TRBV7-9 to TRBJ1-1; D is unclear. The CDR3 has 13 amino acids. V lost 2 bases, J lost 3 bases, and 7 bases lay in between. The germline V gene has CDR1 SEHNR and CDR2 FQNEAQ (reference sequence). The CDR3 DNA follows: TGTGCCAGCAGCTTATGGTCAGACACTGAAGCTTTCTTT. Protein: CASSLWSDTEAFF. Supplemented by reference TRBV7-9 and TRBJ1-1, the full variable domain reads DTGVSQNPRHKITKRGQNVTFRCDPISEHNRLYWYRQTLGQGPEFLTYFQNEAQLEKSRLLSDRFSAERPKGSFSTLEIQRTEQGDSAMYLCASSLWSDTEAFFGQGTRLTVV.

This chain joins TRBV10-3 and TRBJ2-1, with D maybe TRBD2 (5 bases). This CDR3 spans 13 amino acids. V was cut by 0 bases and J by 8 bases, with 8 bases left in between. Per germline, CDR1 ENHRY and CDR2 SYGVKD. This chain's CDR3 is CAISESPGDEQFF. DNA of the CDR3: TGTGCCATCAGTGAGTCGCCCGGGGATGAGCAGTTCTTC.

This sequence joins TRBV11-1 and TRBJ2-7; the match to TRBD1 covers 7 bases. The CDR3 runs to 14 residues. From germline, CDR1 is SGHAT and CDR2 FQDESV (reference sequence). V lost 2 bases, J lost 6 bases, and 7 bases stayed unmatched. CDR3 nucleotide sequence: TGTGCCAGCAGCTTACAACAGGGGTCAGGCGAGCAGTACTTC. Encoded protein: CASSLQQGSGEQYF.

The rearrangement uses TRBV7-9 and TRBJ1-2, with 7 bases identical to TRBD1. CDR3 length equals 15 residues. CDR1 and CDR2 from the germline V gene are SEHNR and FQNEAQ (reference sequence). V trimming: 1 base; J trimming: 6 bases; junction bases outside the gene matches: 8. The CDR3 nucleotides are TGTGCCAGCAGCTTAGGTGCGACAGGGCTGGATGGCTACACCTTC. It encodes CASSLGATGLDGYTF.

This chain connects TRBV2 to TRBJ2-6, with D maybe TRBD2 (7 bases). The CDR3 is 19 residues long. Trimming removed 11 bases from V and 3 bases from J, with 29 bases in between. Germline assignment: CDR1 SNHLY and CDR2 FYNNEI. Here the CDR3 reads CAGSRGREGGSSGANVLTF. CDR3 sequence (DNA): TGTGCCGGAAGCAGGGGTAGGGAGGGAGGATCGAGTGGGGCCAACGTCCTGACTTTC.

V usage is TRBV6-1 and J usage is TRBJ2-2; 11 bases line up with TRBD2. This CDR3 has 15 residues. With V trimmed by 5 bases and J by 5 bases, 4 bases remained unmatched. Germline V gene sequence: CDR1 MNHNS, CDR2 SASEGT. The CDR3: CASSPRLAGTGELFF. The DNA for the CDR3 is TGTGCCAGCAGTCCCCGACTAGCGGGGACCGGGGAGCTGTTTTTT.

The chain uses TRBV21-1 and TRBJ2-3; TRBD1, the table's D call, was not compared with the DNA. TRBV21-1 is classified as a pseudogene. The CDR3 extends over 16 amino acids. CDR3 coding DNA: TGTGCCAGCAGCAAAATACGCCAGTCAGGCACAGATACGCAGTATTTT. Amino acid sequence: CASSKIRQSGTDTQYF.

The CDR3 spells CASSLGQGADTQYF. CDR3 sequence (DNA): TGTGCCAGCAGCCTCGGACAGGGCGCAGATACGCAGTATTTT. V gene TRBV5-4 combines with J gene TRBJ2-3; 8 bases map to TRBD1. Germline loops: CDR1 SGHNT, CDR2 YYREEE (reference sequence). The CDR3 totals 14 residues. J lost 4 bases, V lost 4 bases, and 5 bases had no gene match.

This clone was found once. This rearrangement joins TRBV7-9 to TRBJ1-2, with 9 bases matching TRBD1. The CDR3 has 13 amino acids. V lost 8 bases and J lost 6; bases outside the gene matches: 7. The germline V gene encodes CDR1 SEHNR and CDR2 FQNEAQ (reference sequence). CDR3 protein: CASGIQGAHGYTF. CDR3 DNA: TGTGCCAGCGGAATACAGGGGGCCCATGGCTACACCTTC.

The rearrangement uses TRBV4-3 and TRBJ1-1; 7 nucleotides align to TRBD1. The CDR3 covers 16 residues. J lost 5 bases, V lost 0 bases, and 9 bases had no gene match. The V gene's germline CDR1 is LGHNA and CDR2 YSLEER. The CDR3 DNA reads TGCGCCAGCAGCCAAGATATTTGGCAGGGGGGAACTGAAGCTTTCTTT. Residues: CASSQDIWQGGTEAFF.

J is TRBJ2-3 and V is TRBV7-9; 7 nucleotides match TRBD2. Looked up from germline, CDR1 is SEHNR and CDR2 is FQNEAQ (reference sequence). V shed 3 bases and J 3 bases; nucleotides not matched to a gene: 0. The CDR3 extends over 13 amino acids. CDR3 sequence reads: CASSFSGTDTQYF. The DNA of the CDR3 is TGTGCCAGCAGCTTTAGCGGGACAGATACGCAGTATTTT.

The CDR3: CASSSGQGANEQYF. CDR3 sequence (DNA): TGTGCCAGCAGCTCGGGACAGGGGGCTAACGAGCAGTACTTC. The genes are TRBV7-6 and TRBJ2-7, with 12 bases that match TRBD1. The ends lost 4 bases at V and 5 bases at J; junction bases unmatched: 3. Per germline, CDR1 SGHVS and CDR2 FNYEAQ. The CDR3 length is 14 residues.

This clone occurred once. The chain joins TRBV6-5 to TRBJ2-7, with 10 positions matching TRBD1. In germline, CDR1 is MNHEY, CDR2 SVGAGI. V lost 5 bases to trimming and J lost 8 bases; unmatched junction nucleotides: 9. The CDR3 totals 14 residues. In nucleotides, the CDR3 is TGTGCCAGCAGTGAGGGACAGGGGCTTAGGAAGCAGTACTTC. It is translated as CASSEGQGLRKQYF.